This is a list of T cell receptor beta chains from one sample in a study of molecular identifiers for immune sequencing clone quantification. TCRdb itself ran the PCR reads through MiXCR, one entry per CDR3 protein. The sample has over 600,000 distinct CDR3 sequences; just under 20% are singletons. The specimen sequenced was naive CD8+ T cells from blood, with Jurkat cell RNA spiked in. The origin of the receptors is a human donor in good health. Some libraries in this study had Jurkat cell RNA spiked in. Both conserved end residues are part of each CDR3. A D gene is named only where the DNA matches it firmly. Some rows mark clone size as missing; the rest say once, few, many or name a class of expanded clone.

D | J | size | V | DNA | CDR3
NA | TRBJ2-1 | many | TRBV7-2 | TGTGCCAGCAGCTTAAATTTCAATGAGCAGTTCTTC | CASSLNFNEQFF
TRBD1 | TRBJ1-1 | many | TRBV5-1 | TGCGCCAGCAGCTTGCCCTGGACAGGGGGCGAGCGCACTGAAGCTTTCTTT | CASSLPWTGGERTEAFF
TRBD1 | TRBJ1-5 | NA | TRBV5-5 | TGTGCCAGCAGCTTGGATTTGCGGGACAGGGGCCGCAATCAGCCCCAGCATTTT | CASSLDLRDRGRNQPQHF
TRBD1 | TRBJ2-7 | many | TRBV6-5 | TGTGCCAGCAGAGGGGGACAGTCCTACGAGCAGTACTTC | CASRGGQSYEQYF
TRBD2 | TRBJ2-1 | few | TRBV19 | TGTGCCAGTAGTAGTGCGGGAGGGCCATCTCTCTACAATGAGCAGTTCTTC | CASSSAGGPSLYNEQFF
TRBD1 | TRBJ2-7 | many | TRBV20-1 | TGCAGTGCTAGATGGACAGGGGTCTACGAGCAGTACTTC | CSARWTGVYEQYF
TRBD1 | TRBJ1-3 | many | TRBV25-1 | TGTGCCAGCAGTGAACAGGGGGCGCTGGCTGGAAACACCATATATTTT | CASSEQGALAGNTIYF
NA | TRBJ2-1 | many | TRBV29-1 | TGCAGCGTTGAAGGCGGGCTCACCTACAATGAGCAGTTCTTC | CSVEGGLTYNEQFF
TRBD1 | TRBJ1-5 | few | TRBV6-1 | TGTGCCAGGAGGACAGGGTCGGTTGGCAATCAGCCCCAGCATTTT | CARRTGSVGNQPQHF
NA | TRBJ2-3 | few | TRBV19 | TGTGCCAGTAGTATAGATGACAGCAGTATCACAGATACGCAGTATTTT | CASSIDDSSITDTQYF
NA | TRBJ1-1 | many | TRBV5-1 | TGCGCCAGCAAGTTTTTGTCGGGGAACACTGAAGCTTTCTTT | CASKFLSGNTEAFF
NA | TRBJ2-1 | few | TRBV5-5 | TGTGCCAGCAGTCCCCCCGTGGAGACCTACAATGAGCAGTTCTTC | CASSPPVETYNEQFF
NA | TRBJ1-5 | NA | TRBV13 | TGTGCCAGCAGCTTCACAGGCGGGCTTAGCAATCAGCCCCAGCATTTT | CASSFTGGLSNQPQHF
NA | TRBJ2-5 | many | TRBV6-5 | TGTGCCAGCAGTTTTCAGGGGAAGGAGTACTTC | CASSFQGKEYF
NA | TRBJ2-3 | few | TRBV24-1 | TGTGCCACCAGTGGTGAAACTGGGACCCTCGCAGATACGCAGTATTTT | CATSGETGTLADTQYF
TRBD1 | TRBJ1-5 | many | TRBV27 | TGTGCCAGCAGTCCGGACAGGACCAGCTTCGTAAGCAATCAGCCCCAGCATTTT | CASSPDRTSFVSNQPQHF
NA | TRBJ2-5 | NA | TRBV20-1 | TGCAGTGCTTCACCCCTGGGCGGGGGCCCCCAAGAGACCCAGTACTTC | CSASPLGGGPQETQYF
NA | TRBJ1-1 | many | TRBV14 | TGTGCCAGCAGCCAAACAGGGCGGATGAACACTGAAGCTTTCTTT | CASSQTGRMNTEAFF
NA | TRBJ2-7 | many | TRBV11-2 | TGTGCCAGCAGCCCGGGACCTCCCTACGAGCAGTACTTC | CASSPGPPYEQYF
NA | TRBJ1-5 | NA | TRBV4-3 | TGCGCCAGCAGCCAAGACCGAACAGACAATCAGCCCCAGCATTTT | CASSQDRTDNQPQHF
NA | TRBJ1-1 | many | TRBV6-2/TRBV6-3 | TGTGCCAGCAGTTACGTGGAGAGGAACACTGAAGCTTTCTTT | CASSYVERNTEAFF
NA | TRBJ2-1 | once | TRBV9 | TGTGCCAGCAGCGGCAACCTTTGGAGCGGTGTCTACAATGAGCAGTTCTTC | CASSGNLWSGVYNEQFF
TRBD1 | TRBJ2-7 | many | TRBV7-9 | TGTGCCAGCAGCTCAAGGGTCCGGGACAGGGGTCGACCCTACGAGCAGTACTTC | CASSSRVRDRGRPYEQYF
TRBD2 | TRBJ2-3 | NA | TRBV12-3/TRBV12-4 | TGTGCCAGCAGCCTGACTAGCGGGGGAATAGATACGCAGTATTTT | CASSLTSGGIDTQYF
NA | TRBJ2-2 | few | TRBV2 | TGTGCCAGCAGTGAAGCGGTGGTCACCGGGGAGCTGTTTTTT | CASSEAVVTGELFF
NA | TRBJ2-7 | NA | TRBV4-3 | TGCGCCAGCAGCCAAGATTCAGGGGTAGTGGGCTACGAGCAGTACTTC | CASSQDSGVVGYEQYF
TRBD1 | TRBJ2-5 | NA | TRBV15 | TGTGCCACCAGCGATCCGGGACAGGGGGCAAAAGAGACCCAGTACTTC | CATSDPGQGAKETQYF
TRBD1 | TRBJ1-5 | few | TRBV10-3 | TGTGCCATCAGTGAGACCCAGGGGGATCAGCCCCAGCATTTT | CAISETQGDQPQHF
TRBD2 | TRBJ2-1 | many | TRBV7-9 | TGTGCCAGCAGCTCGGGGACTAGCGGGTACTACAATGAGCAGTTCTTC | CASSSGTSGYYNEQFF
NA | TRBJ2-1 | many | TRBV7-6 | TGTGCCAGCACCATGACGGGGGCCCCAATCTTATACAATGAGCAGTTCTTC | CASTMTGAPILYNEQFF
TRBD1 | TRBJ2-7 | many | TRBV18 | TGTGCCAGCTCACCACCGGGACAGGGCCCCTACGAGCAGTACTTC | CASSPPGQGPYEQYF
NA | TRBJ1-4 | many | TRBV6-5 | TGTGCCAGCAGTTACTTTTCCCCAGGAACTAATGAAAAACTGTTTTTT | CASSYFSPGTNEKLFF
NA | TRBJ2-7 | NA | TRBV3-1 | TGTGCCAGCAGCCACCTAGAGCCATCCGAGCAGTACTTC | CASSHLEPSEQYF
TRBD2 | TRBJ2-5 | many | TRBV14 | TGTGCCAGCAGCCAAGAACCGAAAACCCTCATGACTAGCGGCGAAGAGACCCAGTACTTC | CASSQEPKTLMTSGEETQYF